Listed below are T cell receptor beta chains from one sample, sequenced in a study of T cells expressing NK-cell markers. TCRdb reprocessed the 5' RACE reads and keeps a single row for each CDR3 protein, giving no DNA. Here the sample table reports some 340,000 distinct CDR3 sequences. The sequenced material came from blood T cells: a sorted CD56 or NKG2C T cell subset, CD4+ or CD8+ T cells, or bulk PBMC T cells (not recorded which). These receptors came from a man aged 18-70 years in good health. CDR3s include the opening cysteine and the closing phenylalanine or tryptophan.

V gene	J gene	CDR3 protein
TRBV7-6	TRBJ2-7	CASSFYWDSLSSYEQYF
TRBV30	TRBJ2-3	CAWNNGGSSGTQYF
TRBV5-1	TRBJ2-1	CASSLGLADYNEQFF
TRBV10-3	TRBJ2-1	CATGQSSYNEQFF
TRBV20-1	TRBJ2-7	CSALLAGRRYEQYF
TRBV7-2	TRBJ1-2	CASSLGAGFGYTF
TRBV27	TRBJ2-7	CASRQPTRGWYF
TRBV6-1	TRBJ2-3	CASVQLLDTDTQYF
TRBV6-6	TRBJ1-1	CASSYRRTEAFF
TRBV19	TRBJ2-1	CASSISLGGSYNEQFF
TRBV6-5	TRBJ1-1	CASSLPTGNTEAFF
TRBV7-2	TRBJ2-1	CASSGAGRRYNEQFF
TRBV3-1	TRBJ2-2	CASSQAIGTGELFF
TRBV12-3/TRBV12-4	TRBJ2-7	CASSLRRDEQYF
TRBV12-3/TRBV12-4	TRBJ1-4	CASSFVQSPEKLFF
TRBV4-1	TRBJ2-3	CASSQAGGLADSTDTQYF
TRBV15	TRBJ2-7	CATSTYGGFDEQYF
TRBV27	TRBJ1-1	CASRKHTGISNTEAFF
TRBV6-5	TRBJ2-5	CASSRSGLAGAETQYF
TRBV5-1	TRBJ2-2	CASSYGTTLGELFF
TRBV28	TRBJ2-2	CASRSLGGTGELFF
TRBV4-2	TRBJ2-7	CASSQRSGGVSYEQYF
TRBV2	TRBJ1-2	CASSDRTGYYGYTF
TRBV12-3/TRBV12-4	TRBJ2-6	CASINPLSGANVLTF
TRBV18	TRBJ1-5	CASSGSQGAGQPQHF
TRBV4-1	TRBJ2-3	CASRKAGTDTQYF
TRBV7-9	TRBJ2-3	CASSLTTGKDTQYF
TRBV5-1	TRBJ2-1	CASSVPGTGGVGNEQFF
TRBV7-9	TRBJ2-5	CASSFDYAQETQYF
TRBV6-1	TRBJ2-7	CASSDRGLKSYEQYF
TRBV6-1	TRBJ1-5	CASSVTGGSNQPQHF
TRBV11-2	TRBJ2-1	CASSSLGGTSGGNSYNEQFF
TRBV9	TRBJ2-5	CASSVGPGHVETQYF
TRBV12-3/TRBV12-4	TRBJ2-5	CASSLYRGTQYF
TRBV11-2	TRBJ2-2	CASSLLNTNTGELFF
TRBV27	TRBJ2-3	CATRPGITDTQYF
TRBV3-1	TRBJ2-2	CASSQASLINGELFF